This record concerns one TCR beta chain sequence. Its matching antigen is unknown. The sample belongs to a study of T-cell reconstitution after alpha-beta-depleted transplantation in children. The study, taken as a whole, reports: A year post-transplant, T-cell counts and diversity derived mostly from newly produced T cells. By about two months after transplant, alpha-beta T cells reportedly arose from several hundred graft clones that had expanded.

The authors prepared the TCRbeta library with unique molecular identifiers. A single record per CDR3 protein comes from TCRdb applying MiXCR to the PCR reads. The sample has some 600,000 distinct CDR3 sequences; under 15% are singletons. This CDR3 is built from 16 residues. CDR1 is SQVTM, CDR2 ANQGSEA, per germline. V lost 4 bases to trimming and J lost 2 bases; unmatched junction nucleotides: 12. The genes are TRBV29-1 and TRBJ2-7; 9 nucleotides agree with TRBD2. Material: PBMCs, mostly from graft donor cells, obtained 360 days after TCRalphabeta/CD19-depleted stem cell transplant. The clonotype was recovered from a male patient between 10 and 17 years old who had a stem cell transplant for acute myeloid leukemia, so the T cells may come from the graft donor. DNA of the CDR3: TGCAGCGTTGTCGATAGCGGGAGCGCAAATACCTACGAGCAGTACTTC. As protein: CSVVDSGSANTYEQYF.